This T cell receptor (beta chain) derives from a study of OX40 agonist ivuxolimab in advanced cancers. For the study at large: The group had a mean age of approximately 60 years, ranged from about 20 to 80, and was 82.7% male. Three individuals attained partial responses, comprising one hepatocellular carcinoma case and two cutaneous melanoma cases. Approximately 41% of patients had received prior checkpoint inhibitor therapy. Study-wide results and caveats: At doses 0.1 to 3.0 mg/kg, CD4+ and CD8+ clones expanded.

Germline V CDR1 and CDR2: MNHNS, SASEGT. The V gene end was trimmed by 1 base and the J gene end by 7 bases; junction bases not matched to a gene: 2. The CDR3 covers 15 residues. Repertoires were generated with immunoSEQ multiplex PCR, while TCRdb's copy carries only in-frame clones and drops some. This table holds 43,000 or so clones, around 85% found once. Turning to this clone: Its antigen is unknown.

The specimen comprised CD4+ or CD8+ T cells sorted from blood, sampled in a trial of the OX40 agonist ivuxolimab. The J gene is TRBJ1-4, the V gene TRBV6-1; the match to TRBD1 covers 11 bases. The sequence derives from an adult with an advanced solid tumor such as melanoma, head and neck, liver or kidney cancer. The CDR3 reads CASSEGTGGVEKLFF. The CDR3 bases are TGTGCCAGCAGTGAAGGGACAGGGGGCGTTGAAAAACTGTTTTTT.